Listed below are T cell receptor beta chains from one sample, sequenced in a study of somatic mutations in cytotoxic T cells in rheumatoid arthritis. The table came from immunoSEQ multiplex PCR; TCRdb's copy has only in-frame clones and leaves some out. The data contain about 10,000 clones, around 90% of them singletons. The sample was CD8+ T cells sorted from blood. The receptor source for this set is a woman aged 18-30 years with rheumatoid arthritis. Both conserved end residues are part of each CDR3. The order of the fields is V gene, clone size, D gene, J gene, CDR3 protein, CDR3 DNA. The D gene is left open where the match is weak. Size tells how often a clone was seen (once, few, many) or the class of an expanded clone, and some rows leave it out.

V: TRBV7-9
size: .
D: .
J: TRBJ2-5
CDR3: CASNYGFTETQYF
DNA: TGTGCCAGCAACTACGGGTTTACAGAGACCCAGTACTTC

V: TRBV7-6
size: .
D: TRBD1
J: TRBJ1-3
CDR3: CASSLYTGGASGNTIYF
DNA: TGTGCCAGCAGCTTATATACAGGGGGCGCTTCTGGAAACACCATATATTTT

V: TRBV20-1
size: .
D: .
J: TRBJ1-2
CDR3: CSARTDYGYTF
DNA: TGCAGTGCGCGGACAGATTATGGCTACACCTTC

V: TRBV9
size: .
D: TRBD2
J: TRBJ2-1
CDR3: CASSVGLAGTLRYNEQFF
DNA: TGTGCCAGCAGCGTAGGGCTAGCGGGGACCCTCAGGTACAATGAGCAGTTCTTC

V: TRBV7-8
size: .
D: .
J: TRBJ2-2
CDR3: CASRMTGSPTDTGELFF
DNA: TGTGCCAGCAGGATGACGGGTAGCCCGACGGACACCGGGGAGCTGTTTTTT

V: TRBV19
size: .
D: .
J: TRBJ2-6
CDR3: CASSPYNSGANVLTF
DNA: TGTGCCAGTAGCCCGTATAACTCTGGGGCCAACGTCCTGACTTTC

V: TRBV7-2
size: .
D: .
J: TRBJ1-1
CDR3: CASSLTLQGPEAFF
DNA: TGTGCCAGCAGCCTCACACTTCAGGGTCCTGAAGCTTTCTTT

V: TRBV19
size: once
D: TRBD2
J: TRBJ2-2
CDR3: CASSSRTRANTGELFF
DNA: TGTGCCAGTAGTTCCAGGACTAGGGCGAACACCGGGGAGCTGTTTTTT

V: TRBV5-3
size: .
D: TRBD1
J: TRBJ1-5
CDR3: CARHSGGSTGFRNQPQHF
DNA: TGTGCCAGACATAGCGGGGGCTCGACAGGGTTTCGCAATCAGCCCCAGCATTTT

V: TRBV2
size: .
D: TRBD1
J: TRBJ2-6
CDR3: CATDRGQGPSGANVLTF
DNA: TGTGCCACCGACCGAGGACAGGGACCCTCTGGGGCCAACGTCCTGACTTTC

V: TRBV18
size: .
D: TRBD2
J: TRBJ2-2
CDR3: CASSPSGRTSSRANTGELFF
DNA: TGTGCCAGCTCCCCTAGCGGGAGGACCTCCTCCCGTGCGAACACCGGGGAGCTGTTTTTT

V: TRBV5-6
size: .
D: TRBD1
J: TRBJ2-5
CDR3: CASRWDREETQYF
DNA: TGTGCCAGCAGATGGGACAGGGAAGAGACCCAGTACTTC

V: TRBV25-1
size: .
D: TRBD1
J: TRBJ2-7
CDR3: CASSAPWTGRYEQYF
DNA: TGTGCCAGCAGTGCCCCTTGGACAGGGAGATACGAGCAGTACTTC

V: TRBV28
size: .
D: TRBD2
J: TRBJ2-3
CDR3: CASSLYGTSGGPFFTDTQYF
DNA: TGTGCCAGCAGTTTATACGGGACTAGCGGGGGGCCATTTTTCACAGATACGCAGTATTTT

V: TRBV27
size: large
D: TRBD2
J: TRBJ2-7
CDR3: CASSFTSAGEQYF
DNA: TGTGCCAGCAGTTTTACTAGCGCGGGGGAGCAGTACTTC

V: TRBV9
size: .
D: TRBD2
J: TRBJ2-7
CDR3: CASSSQRELREQYF
DNA: TGTGCCAGCAGCTCCCAGCGGGAGCTTCGGGAGCAGTACTTC

V: TRBV9
size: .
D: TRBD2
J: TRBJ2-7
CDR3: CASSVLAGSSYEQYF
DNA: TGTGCCAGCAGCGTCTTAGCGGGTAGCTCCTACGAGCAGTACTTC

V: TRBV7-9
size: .
D: .
J: TRBJ2-1
CDR3: CASWSTDSSYNEQFF
DNA: TGTGCCAGCTGGAGCACAGACAGCTCCTACAATGAGCAGTTCTTC

V: TRBV5-6
size: once
D: .
J: TRBJ1-1
CDR3: CASSLVTGEAFF
DNA: TGTGCCAGCAGCTTGGTGACGGGGGAAGCTTTCTTT

V: TRBV7-9
size: .
D: TRBD1
J: TRBJ2-1
CDR3: CASYRGAISYNEQFF
DNA: TGTGCCAGTTACAGGGGGGCAATCTCCTACAATGAGCAGTTCTTC

V: TRBV7-6
size: once
D: .
J: TRBJ1-4
CDR3: CASSFRVGEKLFF
DNA: TGTGCCAGCAGCTTCAGGGTGGGGGAAAAACTGTTTTTT

V: TRBV7-9
size: .
D: TRBD1
J: TRBJ2-7
CDR3: CASSYAGGFYEQYF
DNA: TGTGCCAGCAGCTATGCAGGGGGCTTCTACGAGCAGTACTTC

V: TRBV27
size: once
D: TRBD1
J: TRBJ1-1
CDR3: CASSPRLNRGTEAFF
DNA: TGTGCCAGCAGTCCTCGGCTCAACAGGGGCACTGAAGCTTTCTTT

V: TRBV27
size: .
D: TRBD1
J: TRBJ1-2
CDR3: CASSRDRTNYGYTF
DNA: TGTGCCAGCAGCCGGGACAGAACTAACTATGGCTACACCTTC

V: TRBV6-5
size: .
D: .
J: TRBJ1-5
CDR3: CASSGTGSHNQPQHF
DNA: TGTGCCAGCAGTGGTACAGGGTCCCACAATCAGCCCCAGCATTTT

V: TRBV19
size: .
D: TRBD2
J: TRBJ2-7
CDR3: CASSMGWGGTYEQYF
DNA: TGTGCCAGTAGTATGGGATGGGGGGGAACCTACGAGCAGTACTTC

V: TRBV18
size: .
D: .
J: TRBJ1-1
CDR3: CASSPPGANTEAFF
DNA: TGTGCCAGCTCACCACCGGGAGCGAACACTGAAGCTTTCTTT

V: TRBV6-5
size: .
D: .
J: TRBJ2-7
CDR3: CASSPFSVGYEQYF
DNA: TGTGCCAGCAGTCCATTTTCCGTCGGGTACGAGCAGTACTTC